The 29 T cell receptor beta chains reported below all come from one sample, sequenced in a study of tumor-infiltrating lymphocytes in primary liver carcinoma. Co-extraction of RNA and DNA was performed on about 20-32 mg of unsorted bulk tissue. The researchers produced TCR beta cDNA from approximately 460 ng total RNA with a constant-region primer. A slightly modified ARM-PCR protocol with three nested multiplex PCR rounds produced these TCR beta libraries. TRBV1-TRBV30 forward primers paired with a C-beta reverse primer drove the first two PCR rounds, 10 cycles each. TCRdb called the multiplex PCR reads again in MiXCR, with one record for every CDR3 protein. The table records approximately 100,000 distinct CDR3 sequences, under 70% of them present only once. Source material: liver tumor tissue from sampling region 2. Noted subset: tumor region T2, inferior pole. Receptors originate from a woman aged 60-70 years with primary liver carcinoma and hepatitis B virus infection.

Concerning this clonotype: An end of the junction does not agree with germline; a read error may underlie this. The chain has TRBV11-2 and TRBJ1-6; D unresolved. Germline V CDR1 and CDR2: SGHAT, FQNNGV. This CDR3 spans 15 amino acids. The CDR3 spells CAGSLEVAAISPLYF. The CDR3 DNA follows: TGTGCCGGCAGCTTAGAAGTAGCAGCTATCTCACCCCTCTACTTT.

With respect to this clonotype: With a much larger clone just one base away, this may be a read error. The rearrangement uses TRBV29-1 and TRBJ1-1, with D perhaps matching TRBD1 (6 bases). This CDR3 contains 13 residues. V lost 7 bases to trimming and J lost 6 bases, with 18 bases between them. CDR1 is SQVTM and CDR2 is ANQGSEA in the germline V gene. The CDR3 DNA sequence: TGCAGCGCCCGGCGACAGGAGCACGCTGAAGCTTTCTTT. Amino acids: CSARRQEHAEAFF. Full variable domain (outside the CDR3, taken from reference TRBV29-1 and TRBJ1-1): SAVISQKPSRDICQRGTSLTIQCQVDSQVTMMFWYRQQPGQSLTLIATANQGSEATYESGFVIDKFPISRPNLTFSTLTVSNMSPEDSSIYLCSARRQEHAEAFFGQGTRLTVV.

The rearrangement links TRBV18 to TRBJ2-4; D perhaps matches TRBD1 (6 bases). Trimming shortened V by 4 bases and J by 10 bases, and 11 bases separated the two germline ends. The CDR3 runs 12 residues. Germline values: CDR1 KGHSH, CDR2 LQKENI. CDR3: CASSLPRGIQYF. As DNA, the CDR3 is TGTGCCAGCTCACTTCCGAGGGGGATTCAGTACTTC. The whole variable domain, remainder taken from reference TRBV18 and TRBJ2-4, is NAGVMQNPRHLVRRRGQEARLRCSPMKGHSHVYWYRQLPEEGLKFMVYLQKENIIDESGMPKERFSAEFPKEGPSILRIQQVVRGDSAAYFCASSLPRGIQYFGAGTRLSVL.

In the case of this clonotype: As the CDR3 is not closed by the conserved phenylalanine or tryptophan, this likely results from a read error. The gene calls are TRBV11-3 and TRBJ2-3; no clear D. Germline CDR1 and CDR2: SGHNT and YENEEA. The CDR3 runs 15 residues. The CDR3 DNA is TGTGCAAGCAACTTAGATCGACATACTTCAGATACGCAGTATTAT. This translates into CASNLDRHTSDTQYY.

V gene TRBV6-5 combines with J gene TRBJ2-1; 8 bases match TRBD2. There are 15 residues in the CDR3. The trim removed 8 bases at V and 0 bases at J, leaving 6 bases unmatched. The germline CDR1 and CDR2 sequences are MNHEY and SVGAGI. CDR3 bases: TGTGCCAGCGCCGTAGCGGGAAGCTCCTACAATGAGCAGTTCTTC. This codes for CASAVAGSSYNEQFF.

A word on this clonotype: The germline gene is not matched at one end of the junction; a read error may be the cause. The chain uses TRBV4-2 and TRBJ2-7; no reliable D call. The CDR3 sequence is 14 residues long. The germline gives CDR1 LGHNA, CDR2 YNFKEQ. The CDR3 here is CAGSRVVGSYEQYF. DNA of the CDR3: TGTGCCGGCAGCCGCGTAGTGGGGTCCTACGAGCAGTACTTC.

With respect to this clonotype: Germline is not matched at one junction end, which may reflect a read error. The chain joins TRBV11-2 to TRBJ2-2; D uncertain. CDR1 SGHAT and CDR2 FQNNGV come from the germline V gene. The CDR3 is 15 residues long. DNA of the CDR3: TGTGCAAGCAGCTTAAGTGGAAAGGACACCGGGGAGCTGTTTTTT. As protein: CASSLSGKDTGELFF.

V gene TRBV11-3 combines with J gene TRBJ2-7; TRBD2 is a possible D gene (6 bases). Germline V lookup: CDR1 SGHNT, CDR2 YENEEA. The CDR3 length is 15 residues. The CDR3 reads CVNSLEPGGACEQYF. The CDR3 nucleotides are TGTGTCAACAGCTTAGAACCGGGCGGGGCCTGTGAGCAGTACTTC.

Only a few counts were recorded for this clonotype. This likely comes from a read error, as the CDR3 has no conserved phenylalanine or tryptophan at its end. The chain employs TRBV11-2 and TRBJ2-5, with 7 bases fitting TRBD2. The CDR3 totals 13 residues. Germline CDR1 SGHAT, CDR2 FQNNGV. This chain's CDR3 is CASSHGLGEAQYL. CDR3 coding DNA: TGTGCCAGCAGCCACGGACTAGGAGAGGCCCAGTACTTA.

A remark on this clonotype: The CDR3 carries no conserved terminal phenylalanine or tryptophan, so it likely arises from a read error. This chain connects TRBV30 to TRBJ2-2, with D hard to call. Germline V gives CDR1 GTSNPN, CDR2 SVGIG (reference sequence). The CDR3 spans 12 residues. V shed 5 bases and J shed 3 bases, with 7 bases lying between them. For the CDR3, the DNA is TGTGCCTGGGGGGAATACACCGGGGAGCTGTTTATT. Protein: CAWGEYTGELFI.

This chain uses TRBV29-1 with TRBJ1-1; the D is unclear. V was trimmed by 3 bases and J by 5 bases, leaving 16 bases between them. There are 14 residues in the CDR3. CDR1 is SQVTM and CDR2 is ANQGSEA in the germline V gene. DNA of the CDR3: TGCAGCGTTGAGCAATCGCGTGGAAGGACTGAAGCTTTCTTT. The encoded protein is CSVEQSRGRTEAFF.

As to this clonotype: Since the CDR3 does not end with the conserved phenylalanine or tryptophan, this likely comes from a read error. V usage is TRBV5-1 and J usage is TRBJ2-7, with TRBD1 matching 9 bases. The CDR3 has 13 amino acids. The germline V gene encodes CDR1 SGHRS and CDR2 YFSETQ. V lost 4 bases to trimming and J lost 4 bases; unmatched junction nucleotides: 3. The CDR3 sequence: CASSLDRGYEQYL. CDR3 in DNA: TGCGCCAGCAGCCTCGACAGGGGGTACGAGCAGTACTTA.

The CDR3 reads CAWTGRPTLQFF. CDR3 nucleotides: TGTGCCTGGACTGGCCGACCGACCTTGCAGTTCTTC. This rearrangement joins TRBV30 to TRBJ2-1; D gene unclear. In germline, CDR1 is GTSNPN, CDR2 SVGIG (reference sequence). V lost 4 bases, J lost 12 bases, and 16 bases lay in between. This CDR3 spans 12 amino acids.

The CDR3 here is CASSYGQGAYEQYF. The CDR3 DNA follows: TGTGCCAGCAGCTATGGACAGGGAGCCTACGAGCAGTACTTC. The chain combines TRBV28 with TRBJ2-7; 8 nucleotides line up with TRBD1. The CDR3 extends over 14 amino acids. CDR1 is MDHEN, CDR2 SYDVKM, per germline. The V and J ends lost 6 bases and 2 bases, in that order; junction bases with no gene match: 6.

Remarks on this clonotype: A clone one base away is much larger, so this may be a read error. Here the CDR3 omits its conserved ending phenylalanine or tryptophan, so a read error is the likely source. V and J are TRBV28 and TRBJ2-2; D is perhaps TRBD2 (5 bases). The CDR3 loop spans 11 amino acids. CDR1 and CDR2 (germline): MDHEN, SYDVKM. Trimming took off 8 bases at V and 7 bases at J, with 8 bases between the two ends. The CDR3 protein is CASVAGGELFS. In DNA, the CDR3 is TGTGCCAGCGTCGCGGGCGGGGAGCTGTTTTCT.

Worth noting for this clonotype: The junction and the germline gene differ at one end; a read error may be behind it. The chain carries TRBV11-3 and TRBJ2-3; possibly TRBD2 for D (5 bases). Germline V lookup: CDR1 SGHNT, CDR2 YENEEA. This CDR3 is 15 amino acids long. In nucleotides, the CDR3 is TGTGCCAGCAACTTAGTGCCAGGAGGCACAGATACCCACTATTTT. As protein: CASNLVPGGTDTHYF.

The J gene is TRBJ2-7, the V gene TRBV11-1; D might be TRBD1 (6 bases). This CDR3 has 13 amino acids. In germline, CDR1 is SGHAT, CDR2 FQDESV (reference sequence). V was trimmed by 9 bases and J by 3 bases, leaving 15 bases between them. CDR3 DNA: TGTGCCAGTAGTTTCGGGGACAACTACGAGCAGTACTTC. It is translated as CASSFGDNYEQYF.

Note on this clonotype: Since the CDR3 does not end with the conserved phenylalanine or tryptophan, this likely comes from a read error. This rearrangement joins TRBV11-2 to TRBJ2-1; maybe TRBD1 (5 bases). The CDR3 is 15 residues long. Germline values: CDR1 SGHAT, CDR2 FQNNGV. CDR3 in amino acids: CASNLGRDTQPEQFI. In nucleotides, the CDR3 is TGTGCCAGCAACTTAGGCAGGGATACACAACCCGAGCAGTTCATC.

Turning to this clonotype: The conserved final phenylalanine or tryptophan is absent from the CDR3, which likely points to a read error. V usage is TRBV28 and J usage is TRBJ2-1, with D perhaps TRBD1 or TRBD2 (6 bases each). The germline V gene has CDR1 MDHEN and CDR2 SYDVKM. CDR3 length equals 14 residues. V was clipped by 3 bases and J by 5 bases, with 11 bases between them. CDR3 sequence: CASSFGGADNEQFL. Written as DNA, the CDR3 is TGTGCCAGCAGTTTCGGGGGCGCGGACAATGAGCAGTTCCTC.

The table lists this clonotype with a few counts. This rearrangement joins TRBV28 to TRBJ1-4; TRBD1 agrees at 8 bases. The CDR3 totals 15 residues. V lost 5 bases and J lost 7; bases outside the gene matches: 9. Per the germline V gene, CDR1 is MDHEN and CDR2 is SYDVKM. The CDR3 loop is CASSPRQGYSEKLFF. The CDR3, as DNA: TGTGCCAGCAGTCCCCGACAGGGGTACTCTGAAAAACTGTTTTTT.

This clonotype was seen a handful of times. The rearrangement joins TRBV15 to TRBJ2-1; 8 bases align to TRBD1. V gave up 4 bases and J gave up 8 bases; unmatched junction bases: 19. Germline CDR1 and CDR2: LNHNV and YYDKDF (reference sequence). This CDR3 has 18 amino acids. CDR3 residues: CATSKGQGTFAVIDEQFF. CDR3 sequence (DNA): TGTGCCACCAGCAAAGGACAGGGAACCTTTGCGGTAATCGATGAGCAGTTCTTC. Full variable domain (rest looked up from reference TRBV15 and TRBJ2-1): DAMVIQNPRYQVTQFGKPVTLSCSQTLNHNVMYWYQQKSSQAPKLLFHYYDKDFNNEADTPDNFQSRRPNTSFCFLDIRSPGLGDTAMYLCATSKGQGTFAVIDEQFFGPGTRLTVL.

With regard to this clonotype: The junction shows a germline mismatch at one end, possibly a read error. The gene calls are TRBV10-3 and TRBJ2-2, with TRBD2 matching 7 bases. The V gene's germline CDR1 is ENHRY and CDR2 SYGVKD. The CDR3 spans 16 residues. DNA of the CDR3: TGTGCCACTGGACTAGTGGGAGCCGGACTCACCGGGGAGCTGTTATTT. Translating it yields CATGLVGAGLTGELLF.

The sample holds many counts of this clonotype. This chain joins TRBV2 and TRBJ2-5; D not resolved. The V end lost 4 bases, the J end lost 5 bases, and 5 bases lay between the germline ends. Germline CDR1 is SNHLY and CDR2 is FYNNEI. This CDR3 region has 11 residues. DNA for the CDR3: TGTGCCAGCAGTGTGGGGGAGACCCAGTACTTC. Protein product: CASSVGETQYF.

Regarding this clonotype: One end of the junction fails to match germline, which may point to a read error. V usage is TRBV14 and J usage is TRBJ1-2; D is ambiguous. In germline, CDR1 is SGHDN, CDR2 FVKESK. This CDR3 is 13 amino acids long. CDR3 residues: CASSQGPIYGYTF. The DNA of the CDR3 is TGTGCAAGCAGCCAAGGACCGATCTATGGCTACACCTTC.

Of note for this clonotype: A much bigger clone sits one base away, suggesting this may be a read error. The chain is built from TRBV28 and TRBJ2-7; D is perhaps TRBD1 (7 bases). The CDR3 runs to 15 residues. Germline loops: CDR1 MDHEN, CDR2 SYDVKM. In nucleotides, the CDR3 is TGTGACAGCAGCCGCCCGCGGGACAGATCCTACGAGCAGTACTTC. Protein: CDSSRPRDRSYEQYF.

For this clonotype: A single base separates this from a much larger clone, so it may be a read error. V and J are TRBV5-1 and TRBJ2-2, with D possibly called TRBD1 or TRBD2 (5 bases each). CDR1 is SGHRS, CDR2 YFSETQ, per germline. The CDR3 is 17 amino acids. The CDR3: CASSYSGRNLNSGELFF. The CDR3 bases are TGCGCCAGCAGCTATTCGGGACGGAACTTGAACTCCGGGGAGCTGTTTTTT.

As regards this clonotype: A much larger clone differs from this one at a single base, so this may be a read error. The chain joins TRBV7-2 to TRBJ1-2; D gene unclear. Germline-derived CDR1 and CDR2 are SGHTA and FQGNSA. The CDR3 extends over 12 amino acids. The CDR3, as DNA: TGTGTCAGCAGCTTTCGTAACTATGGCTACACCTTC. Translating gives CVSSFRNYGYTF.

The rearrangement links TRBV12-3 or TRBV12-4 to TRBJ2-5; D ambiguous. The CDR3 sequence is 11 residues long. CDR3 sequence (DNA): TGTGACAGTACCCCCGACGGGACCCAGTACTTC. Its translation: CDSTPDGTQYF.

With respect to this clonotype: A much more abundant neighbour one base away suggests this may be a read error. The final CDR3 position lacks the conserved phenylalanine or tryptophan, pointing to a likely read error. CDR3 bases: TGCGCCAGCAGCTCCGGGAGTTTCTCCTACAATGAGCAGTTCATC. Translated: CASSSGSFSYNEQFI. The gene calls are TRBV5-1 and TRBJ2-1; D is perhaps TRBD2 (6 bases). The CDR3 has 15 amino acids. The germline V gene has CDR1 SGHRS and CDR2 YFSETQ. With 3 bases removed from V and 0 bases from J, the gap between germline ends came to 10 bases.